This T cell receptor (beta chain) was profiled in a study of control samples from healthy donors and cancer patients. Trimming took off 3 bases at V and 1 base at J, with 6 bases between the two ends. The CDR3 is 13 amino acids. Per the germline V gene, CDR1 is SGHRS and CDR2 is YFSETQ. Method: immunoSEQ multiplex PCR; TCRdb's copy keeps in-frame clones and lacks some. This sample has roughly 120,000 clones, with approximately 90% found just once. This sequence originates from a woman aged 50 to 60 with colorectal cancer. The genes are TRBV5-1 and TRBJ2-3; no clear D gene. What was sequenced was PBMCs. CDR3 protein: CASSYVGTDTQYF. DNA for the CDR3: TGCGCCAGCAGCTACGTTGGCACAGATACGCAGTATTTT.